The clone carrying this T cell receptor (beta chain) was detected only a few times. Its target is not known. The entirety of the isolated RNA underwent reverse transcription, so expressed TCRB transcripts were sequenced. The data were produced by immunoSEQ multiplex PCR, yet TCRdb's version contains in-frame clones alone and is incomplete. The sample records almost 350,000 clones, approximately 9.7% being singletons. This sample is part of a study of beta chain features in type 1 diabetes. General study results and limits: HLA effects on TCRB rearrangement stayed unresolved here. Insertions were fewer and deletions more numerous at VDJ junctions in type 1 diabetes patients. When Type 1 diabetes patients were examined, their TCRB CDR3s proved moderately but significantly shorter in all four CD4+ subsets.

CDR1 and CDR2 (germline): MDHEN, SYDVKM. The junction had 10 bases not matched to a gene; V was cut back by 5 bases and J by 1 base. The CDR3 has 16 residues. The sample comprised central memory CD4+ T cells from blood. The source of this sequence is a young man with type 1 diabetes. The chain has TRBV28 and TRBJ2-7; 8 bases fit TRBD1. CDR3 nucleotide sequence: TGTGCCAGCAGTCCCAACAGGGGACAGGAGTCCTACGAGCAGTACTTC. Translated: CASSPNRGQESYEQYF.